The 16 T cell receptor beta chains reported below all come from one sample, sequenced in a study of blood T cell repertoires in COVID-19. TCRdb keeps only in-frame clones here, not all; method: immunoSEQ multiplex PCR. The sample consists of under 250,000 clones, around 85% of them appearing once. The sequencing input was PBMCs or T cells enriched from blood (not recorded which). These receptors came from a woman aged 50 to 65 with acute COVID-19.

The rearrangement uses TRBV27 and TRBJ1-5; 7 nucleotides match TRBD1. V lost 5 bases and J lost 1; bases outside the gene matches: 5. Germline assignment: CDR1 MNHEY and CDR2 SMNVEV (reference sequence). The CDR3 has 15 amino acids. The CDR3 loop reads CASSAYRGSNQPQHF. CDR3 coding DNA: TGTGCCAGCAGTGCGTACAGGGGAAGCAATCAGCCCCAGCATTTT.

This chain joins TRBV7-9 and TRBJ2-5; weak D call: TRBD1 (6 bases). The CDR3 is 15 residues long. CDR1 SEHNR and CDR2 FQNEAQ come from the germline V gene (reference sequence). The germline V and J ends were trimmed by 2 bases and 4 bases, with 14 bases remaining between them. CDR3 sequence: CASSLRQGIRETQYF. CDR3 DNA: TGTGCCAGCAGCTTAAGGCAGGGGATTCGAGAGACCCAGTACTTC.

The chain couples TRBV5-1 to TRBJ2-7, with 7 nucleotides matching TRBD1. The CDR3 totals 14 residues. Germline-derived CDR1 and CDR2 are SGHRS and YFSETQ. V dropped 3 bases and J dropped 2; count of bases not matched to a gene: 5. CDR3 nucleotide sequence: TGCGCCAGCAGCTCGACGGACAGGCCCTACGAGCAGTACTTC. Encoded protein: CASSSTDRPYEQYF.

The chain's CDR3 is CAISDSGQPNTEAFF. The CDR3, as DNA: TGTGCCATCAGTGACTCTGGACAACCGAACACTGAAGCTTTCTTT. The V call is TRBV10-3, the J call TRBJ1-1, with D perhaps TRBD1 (5 bases). V lost 3 bases and J 1 base, leaving 12 bases between the germline ends. Per the germline V gene, CDR1 is ENHRY and CDR2 is SYGVKD. The CDR3 totals 15 residues.

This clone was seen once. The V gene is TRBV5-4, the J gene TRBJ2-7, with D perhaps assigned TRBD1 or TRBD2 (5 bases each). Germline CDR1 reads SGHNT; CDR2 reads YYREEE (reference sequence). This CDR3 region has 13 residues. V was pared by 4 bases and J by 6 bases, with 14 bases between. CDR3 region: CASSMEAGREQYF. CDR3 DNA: TGTGCCAGCAGCATGGAGGCAGGGCGCGAGCAGTACTTC.

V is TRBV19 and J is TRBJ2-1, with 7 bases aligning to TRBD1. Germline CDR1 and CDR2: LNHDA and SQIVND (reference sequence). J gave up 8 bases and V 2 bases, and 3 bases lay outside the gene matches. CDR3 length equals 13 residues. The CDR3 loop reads CASSIQGVDEQFF. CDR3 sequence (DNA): TGTGCCAGTAGTATACAGGGGGTCGATGAGCAGTTCTTC. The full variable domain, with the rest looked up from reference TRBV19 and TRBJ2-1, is DGGITQSPKYLFRKEGQNVTLSCEQNLNHDAMYWYRQDPGQGLRLIYYSQIVNDFQKGDIAEGYSVSREKKESFPLTVTSAQKNPTAFYLCASSIQGVDEQFFGPGTRLTVL.

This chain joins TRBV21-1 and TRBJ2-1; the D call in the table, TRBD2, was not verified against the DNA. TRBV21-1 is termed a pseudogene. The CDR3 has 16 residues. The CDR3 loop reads CASYWSRGLPYNEQFF. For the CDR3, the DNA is TGTGCCAGCTATTGGTCCCGAGGCCTTCCCTACAATGAGCAGTTCTTC.

In DNA form, the CDR3 reads TGTGCCAGCAGTTTTTATGGGGGCTTCGCAACTAATGAAAAACTGTTTTTT. This translates into CASSFYGGFATNEKLFF. V usage is TRBV27 and J usage is TRBJ1-4; a weak D match, TRBD1 (6 bases). V was trimmed by 3 bases and J by 0 bases, leaving 14 bases between them. CDR1 and CDR2 from the germline V gene are MNHEY and SMNVEV (reference sequence). This CDR3 contains 17 residues.

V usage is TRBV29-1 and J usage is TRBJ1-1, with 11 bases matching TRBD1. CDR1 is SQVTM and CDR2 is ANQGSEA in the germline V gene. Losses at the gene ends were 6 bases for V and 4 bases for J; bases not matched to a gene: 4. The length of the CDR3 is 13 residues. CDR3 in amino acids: CSVAGTGGTEAFF. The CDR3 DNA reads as TGCAGCGTAGCCGGGACAGGGGGCACTGAAGCTTTCTTT.

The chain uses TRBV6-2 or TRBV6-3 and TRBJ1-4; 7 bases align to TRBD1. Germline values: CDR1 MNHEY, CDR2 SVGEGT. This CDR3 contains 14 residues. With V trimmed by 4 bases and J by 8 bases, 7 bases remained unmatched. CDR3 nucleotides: TGTGCCAGCAGTTCTGAAGGGGGCGGAGAAAAACTGTTTTTT. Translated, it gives CASSSEGGGEKLFF.

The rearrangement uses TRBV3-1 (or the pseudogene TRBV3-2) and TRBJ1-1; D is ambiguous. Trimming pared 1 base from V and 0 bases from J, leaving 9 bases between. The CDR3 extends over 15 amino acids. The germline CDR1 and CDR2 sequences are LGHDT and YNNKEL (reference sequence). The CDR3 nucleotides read TGTGCCAGCAGCCAAGTCAGAGGCTTGAACACTGAAGCTTTCTTT. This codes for CASSQVRGLNTEAFF.

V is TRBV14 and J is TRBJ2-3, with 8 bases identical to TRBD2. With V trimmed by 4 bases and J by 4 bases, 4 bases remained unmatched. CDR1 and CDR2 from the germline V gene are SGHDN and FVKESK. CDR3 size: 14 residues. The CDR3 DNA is TGTGCCAGCAGCCGGCGGGGGGCCGCAGATACGCAGTATTTT. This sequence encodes CASSRRGAADTQYF.

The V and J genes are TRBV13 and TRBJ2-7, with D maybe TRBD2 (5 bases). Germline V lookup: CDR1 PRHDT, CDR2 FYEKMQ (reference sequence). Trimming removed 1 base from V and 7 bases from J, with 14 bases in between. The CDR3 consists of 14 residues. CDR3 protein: CASSLAREEKEQYF. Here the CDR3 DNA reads TGTGCCAGCAGCTTAGCTCGGGAAGAGAAAGAGCAGTACTTC.

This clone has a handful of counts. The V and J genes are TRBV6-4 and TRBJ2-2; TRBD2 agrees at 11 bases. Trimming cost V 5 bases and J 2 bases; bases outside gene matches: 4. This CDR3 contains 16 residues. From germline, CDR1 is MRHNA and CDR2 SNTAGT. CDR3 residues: CASSSLAGGNTGELFF. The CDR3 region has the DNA TGTGCCAGCAGTTCGCTAGCGGGGGGAAACACCGGGGAGCTGTTTTTT.

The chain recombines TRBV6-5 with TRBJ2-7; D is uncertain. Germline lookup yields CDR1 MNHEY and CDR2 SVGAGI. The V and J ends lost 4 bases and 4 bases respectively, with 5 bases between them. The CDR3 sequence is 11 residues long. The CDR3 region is CASSSPYEQYF. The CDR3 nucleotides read TGTGCCAGCAGTTCCCCTTACGAGCAGTACTTC.

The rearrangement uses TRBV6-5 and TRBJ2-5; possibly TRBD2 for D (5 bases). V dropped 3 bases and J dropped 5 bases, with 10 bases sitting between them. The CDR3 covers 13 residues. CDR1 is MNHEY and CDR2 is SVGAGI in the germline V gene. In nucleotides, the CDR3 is TGTGCCAGCAGTTATATGGTAGCGGAGACCCAGTACTTC. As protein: CASSYMVAETQYF.